This T cell receptor (beta chain) stems from a study of cytomegalovirus exposure and HLA in healthy donors. Study information: Among roughly 180 million T cells, an earlier analysis found about 100 million unique TCR beta sequences. Study-wide points: Presence/absence analyses treated sequencing depth as roughly uniform across donors. Many donors shared some public TCRs, even though most TCR sequences were rare.

The PCR was carried out with 60 Vbeta primers and 13 Jbeta primers. Method: immunoSEQ multiplex PCR; TCRdb's copy keeps in-frame clones and lacks some. The table lists under 150,000 clones, over 65% of them singletons. As for this clone: Its antigen is still unknown.

Healthy bone marrow donors made up the cohort. Deletions cut 6 bases from V and 6 bases from J, with 11 bases between. There are 12 residues in the CDR3. Germline V lookup: CDR1 MNHEY, CDR2 SMNVEV (reference sequence). Source material: PBMCs. V and J are TRBV27 and TRBJ1-2, with a tentative D call TRBD1 (6 bases). The receptor's source is a man in his forties in good health and CMV-seropositive. The CDR3 DNA follows: TGTGCCAGCAGCCCCTCAGGGGATGGCTACACCTTC. It is translated as CASSPSGDGYTF.